Presented here are 5 T cell receptor beta chains from one specimen sequenced in a study of beta chain features in type 1 diabetes. General study points: All four CD4+ subsets of Type 1 diabetes patients contained TCRB CDR3s that were moderately but significantly shorter.

For these receptors, no antigen is known. The authors reverse transcribed all of the isolated RNA, so sequencing captured expressed TCRB transcripts. Repertoires were generated with immunoSEQ multiplex PCR, while TCRdb's copy carries only in-frame clones and drops some. This sample has tens of thousands of clones; 55% to 70% occur once, and the top ten carry about 4%. What was sequenced was Tregs from blood. The receptors stem from a man aged 18 to 35 with type 1 diabetes.

V usage is TRBV2 and J usage is TRBJ2-1; 9 bases map to TRBD1. This CDR3 comprises 12 residues. CDR1 is SNHLY, CDR2 FYNNEI, per germline. V dropped 5 bases and J dropped 12; count of bases not matched to a gene: 5. The CDR3 spells CASSTGQGGQFF. CDR3 nucleotide sequence: TGTGCCAGCAGTACGGGACAGGGTGGGCAGTTCTTC.

The chain links TRBV19 to TRBJ1-2; D uncertain. Trimming cost V 3 bases and J 2 bases, with 10 bases left between them. The CDR3 has 14 residues. Germline loops: CDR1 LNHDA, CDR2 SQIVND (reference sequence). The CDR3 loop is CASSITIANYGYTF. The CDR3 DNA is TGTGCCAGTAGTATCACTATCGCCAACTATGGCTACACCTTC.

The V call is TRBV18, the J call TRBJ2-5; no reliable D call. Trimming removed 2 bases at V and 2 bases at J, with 9 bases between. The CDR3 contains 14 residues. Germline V gene data show CDR1 as KGHSH and CDR2 as LQKENI. The CDR3 nucleotides are TGTGCCAGCTCACCAAGCCAGGATCAAGAGACCCAGTACTTC. Translating it yields CASSPSQDQETQYF.

The chain couples TRBV5-4 to TRBJ2-3; 8 bases align to TRBD2. The V and J ends lost 1 base and 6 bases, in that order; junction bases with no gene match: 10. The CDR3 totals 16 residues. Per the germline V gene, CDR1 is SGHNT and CDR2 is YYREEE (reference sequence). CDR3 DNA sequence: TGTGCCAGCAGCTTGAAACTAGCGGTCACATCGGATACGCAGTATTTT. Protein: CASSLKLAVTSDTQYF.

The chain recombines TRBV6-5 with TRBJ1-6; TRBD1 aligns across 9 bases. The germline V gene has CDR1 MNHEY and CDR2 SVGAGI. This CDR3 is 14 amino acids long. V lost 6 bases, J lost 6 bases, and 3 bases stayed unmatched. CDR3 coding DNA: TGTGCCAGCAGAACAGGGGGCACTAATTCACCCCTCCACTTT. It yields the protein CASRTGGTNSPLHF.